This T cell receptor (beta chain) was documented in a study of T cells in Graves' hyperthyroidism and ophthalmopathy. The V gene end was trimmed by 6 bases and the J gene end by 0 bases; junction bases not matched to a gene: 4. The CDR3 has 15 amino acids. Germline V CDR1 and CDR2: SGHVS, FNYEAQ. The TCR beta CDR3 regions underwent amplification using RNA transcripts as the source. In the first-round RT-PCR of the TCR CDR3, the HTBI primer set was used. TCRdb fed the multiplex PCR reads into MiXCR, producing one record per CDR3 protein. The sample has approximately 700,000 distinct CDR3 sequences, 45% seen once; the top ten hold less than 9%. This clonotype was detected once. Its specificity is unknown. Study-level findings and limits: Most thyroid clonotypes that were expanded above 0.001 also turned up in blood. The model made its ophthalmopathy prediction, and onset followed a median about 6.8 months later.

Uncontrolled infection, other autoimmune disease, pregnancy and lactation each barred patients from inclusion. On the basis of clinical symptoms, serum thyroxine and TRAb, thyroid ultrasound and orbital computed tomography, diagnoses were made. The sequencing sample was made of peripheral blood or thyroid tissue (not recorded which). The sequence came from an adult man with Graves' disease, either hyperthyroidism or ophthalmopathy (not recorded which). The chain joins TRBV7-6 to TRBJ1-2; TRBD1 matches 10 bases. This CDR3 is CASRIGQGANYGYTF. DNA of the CDR3: TGTGCCAGCAGAATTGGACAGGGGGCTAACTATGGCTACACCTTC.